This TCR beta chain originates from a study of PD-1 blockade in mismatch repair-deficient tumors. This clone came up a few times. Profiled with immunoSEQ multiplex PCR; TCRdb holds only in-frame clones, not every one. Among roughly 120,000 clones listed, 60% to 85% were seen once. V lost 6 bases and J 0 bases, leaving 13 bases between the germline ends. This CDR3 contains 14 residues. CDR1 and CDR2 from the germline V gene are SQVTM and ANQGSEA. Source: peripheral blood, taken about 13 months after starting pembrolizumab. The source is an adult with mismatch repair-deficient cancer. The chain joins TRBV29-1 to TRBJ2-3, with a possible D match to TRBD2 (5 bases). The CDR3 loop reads CSVATSGSTDTQYF. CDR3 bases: TGCAGCGTCGCCACTAGTGGTAGCACAGATACGCAGTATTTT.